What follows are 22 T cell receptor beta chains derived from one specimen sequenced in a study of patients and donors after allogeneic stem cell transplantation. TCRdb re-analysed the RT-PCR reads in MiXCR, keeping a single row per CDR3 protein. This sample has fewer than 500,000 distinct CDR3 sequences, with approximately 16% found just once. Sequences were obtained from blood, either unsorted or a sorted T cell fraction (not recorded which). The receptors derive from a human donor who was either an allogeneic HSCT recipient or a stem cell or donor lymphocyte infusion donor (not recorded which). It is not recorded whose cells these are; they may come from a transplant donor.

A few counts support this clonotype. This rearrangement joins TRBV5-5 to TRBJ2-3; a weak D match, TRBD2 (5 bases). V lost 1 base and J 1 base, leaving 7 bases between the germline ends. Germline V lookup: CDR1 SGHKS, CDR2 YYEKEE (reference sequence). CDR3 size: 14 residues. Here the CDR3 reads CASSLFSGTDTQYF. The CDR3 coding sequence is TGTGCCAGCAGCTTGTTTAGCGGCACAGATACGCAGTATTTT.

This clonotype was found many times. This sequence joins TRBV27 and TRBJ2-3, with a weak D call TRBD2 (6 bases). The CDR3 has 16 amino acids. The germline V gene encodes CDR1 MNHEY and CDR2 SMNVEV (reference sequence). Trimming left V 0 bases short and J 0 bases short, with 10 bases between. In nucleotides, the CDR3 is TGTGCCAGCAGTTTATCGGTCAGCGGGAGCACAGATACGCAGTATTTT. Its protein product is CASSLSVSGSTDTQYF.

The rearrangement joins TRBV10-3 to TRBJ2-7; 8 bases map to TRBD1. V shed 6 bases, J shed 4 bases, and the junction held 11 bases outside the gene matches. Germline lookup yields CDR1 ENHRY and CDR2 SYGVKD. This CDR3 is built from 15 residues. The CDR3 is CAIRMTGEKGYEQYF. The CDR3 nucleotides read TGTGCCATCAGAATGACAGGGGAGAAGGGTTACGAGCAGTACTTC.

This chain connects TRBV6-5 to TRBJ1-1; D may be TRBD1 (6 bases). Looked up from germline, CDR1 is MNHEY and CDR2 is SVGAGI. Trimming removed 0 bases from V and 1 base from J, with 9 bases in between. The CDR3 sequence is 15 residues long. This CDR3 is CASSYSEGGNTEAFF. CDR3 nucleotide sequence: TGTGCCAGCAGTTACTCTGAGGGGGGGAACACTGAAGCTTTCTTT.

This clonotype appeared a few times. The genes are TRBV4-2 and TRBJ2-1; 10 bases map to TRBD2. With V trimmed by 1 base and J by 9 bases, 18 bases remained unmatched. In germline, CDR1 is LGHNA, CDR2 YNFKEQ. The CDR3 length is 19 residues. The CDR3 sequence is CASSQVGPGASGSIGEQFF. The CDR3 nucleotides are TGTGCCAGCAGCCAAGTAGGCCCGGGGGCTAGCGGGAGCATAGGTGAGCAGTTCTTC.

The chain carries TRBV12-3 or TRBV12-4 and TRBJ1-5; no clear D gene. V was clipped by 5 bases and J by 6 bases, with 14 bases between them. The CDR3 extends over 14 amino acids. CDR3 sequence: CASSPGLFFQPQHF. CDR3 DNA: TGTGCCAGCAGTCCCGGGCTCTTCTTTCAGCCCCAGCATTTT.

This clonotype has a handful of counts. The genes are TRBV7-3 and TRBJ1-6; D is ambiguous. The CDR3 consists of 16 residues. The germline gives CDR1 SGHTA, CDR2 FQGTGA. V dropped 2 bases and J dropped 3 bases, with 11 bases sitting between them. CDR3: CASSLRGPLYNSPLHF. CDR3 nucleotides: TGTGCCAGCAGCTTACGCGGCCCGCTCTATAATTCACCCCTCCACTTT.

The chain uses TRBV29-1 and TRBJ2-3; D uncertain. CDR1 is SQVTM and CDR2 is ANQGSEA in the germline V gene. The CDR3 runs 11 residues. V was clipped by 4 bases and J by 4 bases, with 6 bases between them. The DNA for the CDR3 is TGCAGCGTTGCGTGGGCAGATACGCAGTATTTT. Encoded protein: CSVAWADTQYF.

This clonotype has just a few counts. CDR3 protein: CASSVYSAEGSYNEQFF. The CDR3 DNA sequence: TGTGCCAGCAGCGTATATTCGGCGGAGGGGTCCTACAATGAGCAGTTCTTC. This chain connects TRBV9 to TRBJ2-1, with a tentative D call TRBD2 (6 bases). Per the germline V gene, CDR1 is SGDLS and CDR2 is YYNGEE. The CDR3 length is 17 residues. V lost 1 base to trimming and J lost 1 base, with 15 bases between them.

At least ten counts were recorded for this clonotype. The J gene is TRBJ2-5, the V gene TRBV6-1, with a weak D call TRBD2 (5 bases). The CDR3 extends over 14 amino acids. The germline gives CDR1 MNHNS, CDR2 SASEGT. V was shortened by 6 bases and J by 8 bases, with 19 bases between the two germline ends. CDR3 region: CASSLSGPRGTQYF. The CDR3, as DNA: TGTGCCAGCAGCCTAAGCGGCCCCAGAGGTACCCAGTACTTC.

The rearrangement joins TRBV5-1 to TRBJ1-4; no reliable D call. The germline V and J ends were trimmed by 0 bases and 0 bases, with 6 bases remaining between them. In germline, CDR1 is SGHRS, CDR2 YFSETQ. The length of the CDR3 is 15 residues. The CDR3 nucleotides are TGCGCCAGCAGCTTGGTACCGACAACTAATGAAAAACTGTTTTTT. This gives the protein CASSLVPTTNEKLFF. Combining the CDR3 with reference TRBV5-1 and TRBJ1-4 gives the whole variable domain KAGVTQTPRYLIKTRGQQVTLSCSPISGHRSVSWYQQTPGQGLQFLFEYFSETQRNKGNFPGRFSGRQFSNSRSEMNVSTLELGDSALYLCASSLVPTTNEKLFFGSGTQLSVL.

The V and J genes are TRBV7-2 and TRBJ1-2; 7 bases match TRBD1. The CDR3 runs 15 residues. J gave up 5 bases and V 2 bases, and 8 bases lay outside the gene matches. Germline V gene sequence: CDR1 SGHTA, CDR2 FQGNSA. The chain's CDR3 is CASSLSIDRAYGYTF. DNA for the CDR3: TGTGCCAGCAGCTTATCGATAGACAGGGCGTATGGCTACACCTTC.

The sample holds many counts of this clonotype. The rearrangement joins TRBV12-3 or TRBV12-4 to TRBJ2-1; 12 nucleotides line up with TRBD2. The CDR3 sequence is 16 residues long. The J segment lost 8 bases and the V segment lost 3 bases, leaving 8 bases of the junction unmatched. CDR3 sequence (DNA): TGTGCCAGCAGTTTTCTTCTAGCGGGGGGGCGAGATGAGCAGTTCTTC. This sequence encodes CASSFLLAGGRDEQFF.

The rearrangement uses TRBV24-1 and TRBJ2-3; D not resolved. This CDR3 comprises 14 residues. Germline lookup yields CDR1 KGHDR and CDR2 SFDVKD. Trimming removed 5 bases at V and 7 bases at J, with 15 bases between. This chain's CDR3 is CATSATAYGNTQYF. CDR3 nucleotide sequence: TGTGCCACCAGTGCAACGGCCTACGGAAATACGCAGTATTTT.

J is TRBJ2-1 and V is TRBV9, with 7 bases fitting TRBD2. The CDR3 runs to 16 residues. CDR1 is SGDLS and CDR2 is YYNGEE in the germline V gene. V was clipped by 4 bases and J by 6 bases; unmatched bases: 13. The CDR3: CASSPRGSGDGNEQFF. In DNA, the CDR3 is TGTGCCAGCAGCCCCCGGGGCAGCGGGGACGGCAATGAGCAGTTCTTC.

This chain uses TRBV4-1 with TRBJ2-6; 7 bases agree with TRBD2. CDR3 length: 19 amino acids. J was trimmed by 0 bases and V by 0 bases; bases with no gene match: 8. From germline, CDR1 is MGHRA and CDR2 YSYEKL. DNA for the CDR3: TGCGCCAGCAGCCAAGAGCGGGGGTCGGGGCACTCTGGGGCCAACGTCCTGACTTTC. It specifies CASSQERGSGHSGANVLTF.

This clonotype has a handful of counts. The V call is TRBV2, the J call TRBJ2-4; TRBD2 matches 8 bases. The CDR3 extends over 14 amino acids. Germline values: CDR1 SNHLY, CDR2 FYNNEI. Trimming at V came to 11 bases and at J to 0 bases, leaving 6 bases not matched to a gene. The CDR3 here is CAGGSGIAKNIQYF. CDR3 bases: TGTGCCGGCGGTAGCGGGATAGCCAAAAACATTCAGTACTTC.

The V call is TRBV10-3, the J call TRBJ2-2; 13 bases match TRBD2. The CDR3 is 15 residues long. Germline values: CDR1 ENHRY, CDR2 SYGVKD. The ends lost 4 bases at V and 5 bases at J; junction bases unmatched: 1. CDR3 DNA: TGTGCCATCAGTGTGACTAGCGGGGGGACCGGGGAGCTGTTTTTT. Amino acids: CAISVTSGGTGELFF.

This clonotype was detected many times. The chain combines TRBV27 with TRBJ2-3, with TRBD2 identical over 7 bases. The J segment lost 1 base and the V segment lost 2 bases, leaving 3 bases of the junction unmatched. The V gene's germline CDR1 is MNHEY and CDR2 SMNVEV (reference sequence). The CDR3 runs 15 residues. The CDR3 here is CASSLAGEGTDTQYF. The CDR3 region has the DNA TGTGCCAGCAGTTTAGCGGGAGAGGGCACAGATACGCAGTATTTT.

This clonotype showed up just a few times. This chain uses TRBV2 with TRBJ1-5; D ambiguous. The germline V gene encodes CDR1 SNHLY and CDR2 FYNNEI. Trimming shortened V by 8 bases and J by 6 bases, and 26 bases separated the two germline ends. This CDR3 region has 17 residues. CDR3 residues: CASAPSGAPKLGQPQHF. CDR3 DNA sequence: TGTGCCAGCGCCCCCAGTGGAGCCCCCAAACTGGGTCAGCCCCAGCATTTT. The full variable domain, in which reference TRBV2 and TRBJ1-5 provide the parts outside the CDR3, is EPEVTQTPSHQVTQMGQEVILRCVPISNHLYFYWYRQILGQKVEFLVSFYNNEISEKSEIFDDQFSVERPDGSNFTLKIRSTKLEDSAMYFCASAPSGAPKLGQPQHFGDGTRLSIL.

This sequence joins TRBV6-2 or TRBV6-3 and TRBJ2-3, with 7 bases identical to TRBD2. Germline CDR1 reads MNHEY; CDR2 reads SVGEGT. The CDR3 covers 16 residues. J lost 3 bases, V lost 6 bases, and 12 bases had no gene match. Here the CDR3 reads CASREGGTGRTDTQYF. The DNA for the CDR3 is TGTGCCAGCAGGGAGGGAGGGACGGGTCGGACAGATACGCAGTATTTT.

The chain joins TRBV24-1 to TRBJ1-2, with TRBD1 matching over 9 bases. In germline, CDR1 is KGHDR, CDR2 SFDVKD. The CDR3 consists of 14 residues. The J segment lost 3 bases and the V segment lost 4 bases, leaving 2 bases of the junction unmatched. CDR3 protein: CATSDWDRDYGYTF. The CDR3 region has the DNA TGTGCCACCAGTGACTGGGACAGGGACTATGGCTACACCTTC.